A single T cell receptor (beta chain) is shown here with its context. One end of the junction is discordant with germline, which a read error may explain. This sample was included in a study of tumor-infiltrating lymphocytes in glioblastoma multiforme. TCR beta libraries were built from RNA through three nested multiplex PCR rounds using modified ARM-PCR. These TCRB libraries lack any described unique molecular identifiers. Using its own MiXCR run on the multiplex PCR reads, TCRdb lists one record per CDR3 protein. The sample consists of about 11,000 distinct CDR3 sequences, roughly 70% of them appearing once. The CDR3 is 14 residues long. Germline V gene data show CDR1 as SGHAT and CDR2 as FQNNGV.

The chain has TRBV11-2 and TRBJ2-3; D remains ambiguous. This clonotype was obtained from a male donor with glioblastoma. Source material: brain tumor tissue. CDR3 nucleotides: TGTGCCTGCAGCTTAAATTGGTCACCAGATACGCAGTATTTC. Amino acids: CACSLNWSPDTQYF.